This T cell receptor beta chain came from a study of CD8+CD57+ T cells in acquired aplastic anemia. On the study more broadly: When averaged, DNA from sorted CD4+ and CD8+ cells came to approximately 3.2 ug. Findings and limits, study-wide: For CD8+ Simpson's diversity, patients and controls showed no significant difference. Patients had approximately 29 CD8+ CDR3 sequences in common with controls (the shared set).

As to this clonotype: The antigen remains undetermined.

CDR3 and TCR beta VDJ profiling relied on a genomic DNA template. TCRdb ran MiXCR on the reads and lists one entry per CDR3 protein. Here the sample spans a few hundred thousand distinct CDR3 sequences, 50% to 65% being singletons. The CDR3 spans 12 residues. Trimming removed 3 bases from V and 12 bases from J, with 12 bases in between. CDR1 and CDR2 (germline): SEHNR, FQNEAQ (reference sequence). Patients chosen for sequencing had CD8+CD57+ cells that had expanded, as shown by flow cytometry. Among the patients, all had severe acquired aplastic anemia. The receptor comes from a human donor with aplastic anemia. The sequenced material came from sorted CD4+, CD8+, or CD8+CD57+ T cells (not recorded which) from PBMCs. The rearrangement uses TRBV7-9 and TRBJ2-1, with D perhaps assigned TRBD1 or TRBD2 (5 bases each). The DNA for the CDR3 is TGTGCCAGCAGCTTCGGGGACCTCGGGCAGTTCTTC. Encoded protein: CASSFGDLGQFF.